This passage covers 14 T cell receptor beta chains from one sample sequenced in a study of response to subunit inactivated influenza vaccine. TCRdb re-called the RT-PCR reads through MiXCR, storing one row per CDR3 protein. The sample includes some 850,000 distinct CDR3 sequences, around a sixth of them seen just once. Sequences were derived from PBMCs from blood, sampled 5 to 6 days after vaccination. These receptors originate from a man between 45 and 60 years old who received an inactivated influenza vaccine.

This clonotype appeared a few times. V gene TRBV10-3 combines with J gene TRBJ2-1; TRBD2 matches at 9 bases. V lost 3 bases to trimming and J lost 7 bases; unmatched junction nucleotides: 7. The germline V gene encodes CDR1 ENHRY and CDR2 SYGVKD. The CDR3 runs 15 residues. CDR3: CAISDLWTSENEQFF. In DNA, the CDR3 is TGTGCCATCAGTGATCTGTGGACTAGCGAAAATGAGCAGTTCTTC.

There are many counts of this clonotype. The V and J genes are TRBV3-1 and TRBJ1-1, with a tentative D call TRBD1 (5 bases). Germline loops: CDR1 LGHDT, CDR2 YNNKEL (reference sequence). The CDR3 covers 15 residues. Between the trimmed V and J ends, which lost 0 bases and 4 bases, there was a span of 12 bases. The CDR3 protein is CASSQDASGRTEAFF. CDR3 coding DNA: TGTGCCAGCAGCCAAGATGCCTCAGGGCGCACTGAAGCTTTCTTT.

J is TRBJ2-2 and V is TRBV21-1; TRBD1, the D gene given by the table, was not confirmed from the DNA. TRBV21-1 is assigned pseudogene status. The CDR3 is 13 residues long. This chain's CDR3 is CASIRGGTGELFF. The CDR3 coding sequence is TGTGCCAGTATAAGGGGTGGCACCGGGGAGCTGTTTTTT.

This rearrangement joins TRBV12-3 or TRBV12-4 to TRBJ1-2; no definite D call. V lost 5 bases, J lost 4 bases, and 8 bases lay in between. The CDR3 is 12 amino acids. This CDR3 is CASSRQSYGYTF. The CDR3 DNA is TGTGCCAGCAGTAGGCAGTCCTATGGCTACACCTTC.

This clonotype was found a few times. The gene calls are TRBV12-3 or TRBV12-4 and TRBJ1-6, with D hard to call. The CDR3 contains 15 residues. Trimming shortened V by 5 bases and J by 6 bases, and 14 bases separated the two germline ends. The CDR3, as DNA: TGTGCCAGCAGTCCTCCGGGCCTGTCTAATTCACCCCTCCACTTT. Amino acid sequence: CASSPPGLSNSPLHF.

The genes are TRBV7-2 and TRBJ1-1, with unresolved D. The CDR3 runs to 15 residues. The ends were cut back, 1 base at V and 3 bases at J, with 12 bases in the middle. Per germline, CDR1 SGHTA and CDR2 FQGNSA. The CDR3 region has the DNA TGTGCCAGCAGCTTAGATTCGGGGAGGGACACTGAAGCTTTCTTT. Translated, it gives CASSLDSGRDTEAFF. Complete variable domain (other parts from reference TRBV7-2 and TRBJ1-1): GAGVSQSPSNKVTEKGKDVELRCDPISGHTALYWYRQSLGQGLEFLIYFQGNSAPDKSGLPSDRFSAERTGGSVSTLTIQRTQQEDSAVYLCASSLDSGRDTEAFFGQGTRLTVV.

This chain joins TRBV24-1 and TRBJ2-3; 8 nucleotides align to TRBD1. The junction had 18 bases not matched to a gene; V was cut back by 4 bases and J by 4 bases. This CDR3 contains 19 residues. The germline gives CDR1 KGHDR, CDR2 SFDVKD. Here the CDR3 reads CATSDPYNQDRVGPDTQYF. The CDR3 DNA follows: TGTGCCACCAGTGACCCCTATAACCAGGACAGGGTCGGGCCAGATACGCAGTATTTT.

The rearrangement links TRBV7-2 to TRBJ1-5; D perhaps matches TRBD1 (6 bases). The CDR3 length is 14 residues. From germline, CDR1 is SGHTA and CDR2 FQGNSA. V was shortened by 3 bases and J by 7 bases, with 13 bases between the two germline ends. The CDR3 loop reads CASSFGRGGQPQHF. CDR3 nucleotides: TGTGCCAGCAGCTTTGGCAGGGGTGGACAGCCCCAGCATTTT.

There are many counts of this clonotype. V and J are TRBV20-1 and TRBJ2-7, with a weak D call TRBD2 (6 bases). The V end lost 0 bases, the J end lost 3 bases, and 9 bases lay between the germline ends. CDR1 and CDR2 (germline): DFQATT, SNEGSKA (reference sequence). The CDR3 contains 13 residues. CDR3 nucleotide sequence: TGCAGTGCTAGAGACCCGACTAGCTACGAGCAGTACTTC. Amino acids: CSARDPTSYEQYF.

The chain has TRBV11-1 and TRBJ2-7; 10 nucleotides line up with TRBD2. The J segment lost 6 bases and the V segment lost 4 bases, leaving 24 bases of the junction unmatched. Germline CDR1 reads SGHAT; CDR2 reads FQDESV (reference sequence). This CDR3 region has 20 residues. The CDR3 region has the DNA TGTGCCAGCAGCTCTCCAGTGACCGGGACTAGCGAGGACCCATGGGGCGAGCAGTACTTC. This sequence encodes CASSSPVTGTSEDPWGEQYF.

This clonotype showed up just a few times. The genes are TRBV6-5 and TRBJ2-2; D gene ambiguous. CDR3 length: 13 residues. Germline V gives CDR1 MNHEY, CDR2 SVGAGI. Trimming shortened V by 3 bases and J by 4 bases, and 6 bases separated the two germline ends. The DNA for the CDR3 is TGTGCCAGCAGTTATAGGCTCACCGGGGAGCTGTTTTTT. Protein: CASSYRLTGELFF.

J is TRBJ2-7 and V is TRBV7-2; D ambiguous. Trimming pared 6 bases from V and 2 bases from J, leaving 14 bases between. The CDR3 sequence is 14 residues long. The germline CDR1 and CDR2 sequences are SGHTA and FQGNSA. DNA of the CDR3: TGTGCCAGCAGACAAGGTGCCAGAACCTACGAGCAGTACTTC. Its protein is CASRQGARTYEQYF.

This clonotype came up many times. The chain links TRBV6-2 or TRBV6-3 to TRBJ2-1, with TRBD1 as a possible D gene (5 bases). Trimming removed 6 bases at V and 10 bases at J, with 13 bases between. Germline V gives CDR1 MNHEY, CDR2 SVGEGT. CDR3 length equals 12 residues. The CDR3: CASSNPPGEQFF. For the CDR3, the DNA is TGTGCCAGCAGCAACCCACCAGGGGAGCAGTTCTTC.

This clonotype showed up just a few times. The rearrangement links TRBV5-1 to TRBJ2-2; no reliable D call. V was shortened by 4 bases and J by 6 bases, with 19 bases between the two germline ends. The length of the CDR3 is 16 residues. Germline V gene sequence: CDR1 SGHRS, CDR2 YFSETQ. CDR3 sequence (DNA): TGCGCCAGCAGCCTGAGGACCGGAGTTGGCGCCGGGGAGCTGTTTTTT. This encodes CASSLRTGVGAGELFF.